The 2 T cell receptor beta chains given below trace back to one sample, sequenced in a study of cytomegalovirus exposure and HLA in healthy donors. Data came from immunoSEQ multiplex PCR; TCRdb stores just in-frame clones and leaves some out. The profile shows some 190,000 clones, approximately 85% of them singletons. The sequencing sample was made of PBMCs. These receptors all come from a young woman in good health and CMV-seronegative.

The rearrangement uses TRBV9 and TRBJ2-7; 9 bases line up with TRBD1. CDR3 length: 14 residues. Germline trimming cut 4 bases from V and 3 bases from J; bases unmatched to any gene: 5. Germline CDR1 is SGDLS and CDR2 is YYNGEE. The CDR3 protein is CASSQRTGDYEQYF. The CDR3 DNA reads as TGTGCCAGCAGCCAACGGACAGGGGACTACGAGCAGTACTTC.

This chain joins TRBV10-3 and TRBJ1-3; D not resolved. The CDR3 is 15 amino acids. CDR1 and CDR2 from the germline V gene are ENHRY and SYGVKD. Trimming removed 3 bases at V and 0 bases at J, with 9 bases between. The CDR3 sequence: CAISDLVISGNTIYF. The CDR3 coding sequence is TGTGCCATCAGTGACCTAGTAATCTCTGGAAACACCATATATTTT.